This T cell receptor beta chain is drawn from a study of T cells in Graves' hyperthyroidism and ophthalmopathy. RNA transcripts were the template for amplifying TCR beta CDR3 regions. Researchers ran a first-round RT-PCR on the TCR CDR3 using the HTBI primer set. TCRdb used MiXCR to reprocess the multiplex PCR reads, holding one entry per CDR3 protein. The sample yields about 360,000 distinct CDR3 sequences, less than 15% seen once. Lactation, pregnancy, other autoimmune disease or uncontrolled infection excluded patients. This clonotype has at least ten counts. Antigen unknown. The length of the CDR3 is 15 residues. In germline, CDR1 is KGHSH, CDR2 LQKENI. The V and J ends lost 0 bases and 1 base, in that order; junction bases with no gene match: 2. The study, taken as a whole, reports: Most clonotypes expanded in the thyroid (above 0.001) were also present in blood.

The material sequenced was blood. The rearrangement links TRBV18 to TRBJ2-5; 7 positions match TRBD2. This receptor was obtained from a woman aged 18-29 years with Graves' hyperthyroidism. The CDR3 is CASSPPGTTQETQYF. CDR3 DNA sequence: TGTGCCAGCTCACCACCGGGGACTACCCAAGAGACCCAGTACTTC.